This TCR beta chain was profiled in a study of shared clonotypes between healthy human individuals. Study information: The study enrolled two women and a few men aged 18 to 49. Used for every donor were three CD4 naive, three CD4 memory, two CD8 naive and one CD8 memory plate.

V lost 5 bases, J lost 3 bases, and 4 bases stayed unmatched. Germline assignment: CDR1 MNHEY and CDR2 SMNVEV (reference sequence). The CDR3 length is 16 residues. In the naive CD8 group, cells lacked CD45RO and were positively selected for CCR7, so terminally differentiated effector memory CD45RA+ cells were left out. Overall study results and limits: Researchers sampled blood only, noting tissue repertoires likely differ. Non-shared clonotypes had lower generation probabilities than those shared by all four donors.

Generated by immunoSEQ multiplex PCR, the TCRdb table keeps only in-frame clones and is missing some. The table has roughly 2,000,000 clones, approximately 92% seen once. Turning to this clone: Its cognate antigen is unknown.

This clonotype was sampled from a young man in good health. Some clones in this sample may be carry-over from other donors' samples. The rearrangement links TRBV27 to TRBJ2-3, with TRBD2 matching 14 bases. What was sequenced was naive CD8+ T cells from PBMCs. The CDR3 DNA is TGTGCCAGCAGTCCGGGACTAGCGGGAGTTACAGATACGCAGTATTTT. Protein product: CASSPGLAGVTDTQYF.